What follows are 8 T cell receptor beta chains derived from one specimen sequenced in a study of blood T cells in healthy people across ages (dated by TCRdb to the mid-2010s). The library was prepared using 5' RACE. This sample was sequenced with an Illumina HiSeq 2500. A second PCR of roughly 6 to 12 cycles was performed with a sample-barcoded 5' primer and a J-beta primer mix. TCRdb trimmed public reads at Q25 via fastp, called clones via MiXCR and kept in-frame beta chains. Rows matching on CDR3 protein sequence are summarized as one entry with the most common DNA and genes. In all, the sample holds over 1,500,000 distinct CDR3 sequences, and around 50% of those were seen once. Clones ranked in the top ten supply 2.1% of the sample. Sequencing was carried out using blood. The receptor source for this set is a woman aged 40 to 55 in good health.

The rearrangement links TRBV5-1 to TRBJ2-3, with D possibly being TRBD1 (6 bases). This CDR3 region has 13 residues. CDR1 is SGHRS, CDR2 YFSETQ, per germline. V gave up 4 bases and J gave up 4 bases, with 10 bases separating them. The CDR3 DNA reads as TGCGCCAGCAGCGCCGGACAGCCAGATACGCAGTATTTT. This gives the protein CASSAGQPDTQYF.

The CDR3 loop is CASSGSGNSNQPQHF. The CDR3 DNA reads as TGTGCCAGCAGCGGGTCGGGAAATAGCAATCAGCCCCAGCATTTT. The chain joins TRBV11-2 to TRBJ1-5, with no clear D. CDR3 size: 15 residues. Germline V lookup: CDR1 SGHAT, CDR2 FQNNGV. V was clipped by 5 bases and J by 0 bases, with 11 bases between them.

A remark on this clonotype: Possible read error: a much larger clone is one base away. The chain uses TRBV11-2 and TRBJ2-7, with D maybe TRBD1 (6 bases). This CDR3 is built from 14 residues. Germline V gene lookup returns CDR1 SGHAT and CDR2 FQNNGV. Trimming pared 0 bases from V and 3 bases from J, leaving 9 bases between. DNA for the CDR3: TGTGCCAGCAGCTTAGAACAGGGCTTCTACGAGCAGTACTTC. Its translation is CASSLEQGFYEQYF.

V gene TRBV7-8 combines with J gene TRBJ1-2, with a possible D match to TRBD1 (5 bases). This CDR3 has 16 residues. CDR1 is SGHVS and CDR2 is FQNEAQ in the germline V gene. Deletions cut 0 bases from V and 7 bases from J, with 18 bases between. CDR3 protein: CASSLAEGSSRGGYTF. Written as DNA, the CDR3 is TGTGCCAGCAGCTTAGCGGAAGGTTCCTCAAGGGGTGGCTACACCTTC.

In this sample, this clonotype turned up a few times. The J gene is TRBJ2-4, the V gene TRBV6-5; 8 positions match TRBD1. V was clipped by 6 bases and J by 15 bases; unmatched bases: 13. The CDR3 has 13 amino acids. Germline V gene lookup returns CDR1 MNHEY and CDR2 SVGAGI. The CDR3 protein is CASRSDRAASPYF. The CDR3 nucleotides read TGTGCCAGCAGGTCGGACAGGGCCGCCTCTCCGTACTTC.

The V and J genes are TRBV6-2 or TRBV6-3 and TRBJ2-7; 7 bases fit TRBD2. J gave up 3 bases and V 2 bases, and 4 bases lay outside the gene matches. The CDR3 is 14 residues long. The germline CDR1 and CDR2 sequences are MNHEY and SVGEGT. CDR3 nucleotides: TGTGCCAGCAGTTACCTTGGACTAGGCTACGAGCAGTACTTC. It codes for CASSYLGLGYEQYF.

The CDR3 region is CASSQEDGSRADTQYF. The DNA of the CDR3 is TGTGCCAGCAGCCAAGAAGATGGTAGCCGCGCAGATACGCAGTATTTT. The gene calls are TRBV4-2 and TRBJ2-3, with unresolved D. Germline V gene sequence: CDR1 LGHNA, CDR2 YNFKEQ. The CDR3 has 16 residues. V dropped 0 bases and J dropped 4 bases, with 14 bases sitting between them.

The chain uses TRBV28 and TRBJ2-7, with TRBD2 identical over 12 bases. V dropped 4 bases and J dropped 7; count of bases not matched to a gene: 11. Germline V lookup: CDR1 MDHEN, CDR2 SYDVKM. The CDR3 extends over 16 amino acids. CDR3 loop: CASSSATSGGLSEQYF. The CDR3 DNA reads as TGTGCCAGCAGTTCCGCCACTAGCGGGGGGCTTTCTGAGCAGTACTTC.